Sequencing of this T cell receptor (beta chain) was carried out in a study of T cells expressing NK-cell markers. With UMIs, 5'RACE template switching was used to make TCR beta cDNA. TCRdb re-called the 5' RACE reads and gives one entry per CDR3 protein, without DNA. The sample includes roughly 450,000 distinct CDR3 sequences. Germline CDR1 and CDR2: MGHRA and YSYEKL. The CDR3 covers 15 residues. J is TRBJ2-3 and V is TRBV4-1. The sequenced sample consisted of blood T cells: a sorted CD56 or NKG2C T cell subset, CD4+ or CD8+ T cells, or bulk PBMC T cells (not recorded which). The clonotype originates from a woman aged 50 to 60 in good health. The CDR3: CASSQEALATDTQYF.